The entry below gives a single TCR beta chain sequence along with its context. Its antigen is not known. This sample was included in a study of T cells in Graves' hyperthyroidism and ophthalmopathy. The study, taken as a whole, reports: In simple terms, a model built on 13 V-J features told ophthalmopathy apart from stable hyperthyroidism.

RNA transcripts provided the source from which TCR beta CDR3 regions were amplified. When the TCR CDR3 underwent first-round RT-PCR, the HTBI primer set was used. Each CDR3 protein gets one entry after TCRdb re-called the multiplex PCR reads with MiXCR. The sample has 500,000 or so distinct CDR3 sequences; roughly 15% are singletons. This CDR3 contains 18 residues. With 4 bases clipped from V and 8 bases from J, the junction kept 18 bases outside the gene matches. CDR1 is SGHDN and CDR2 is FVKESK in the germline V gene. The chain couples TRBV14 to TRBJ2-1; 9 bases fit TRBD2. Input material: blood. The source is a woman aged 18-29 years with Graves' ophthalmopathy. The CDR3 DNA is TGTGCCAGCAGCCCCCCGACCTCATCTAGCGGGAACCTCTATGAGCAGTTCTTC. It codes for CASSPPTSSSGNLYEQFF.